This TCR beta chain was recorded in a study of cytomegalovirus exposure and HLA in healthy donors. Researchers ran the PCR with 60 Vbeta and 13 Jbeta primers. The protocol was immunoSEQ multiplex PCR, while the TCRdb copy is restricted to in-frame clones and leaves out a portion. The sample yields about 160,000 clones, around 77% seen once. The sequence came from a woman aged 40 to 50 in good health and CMV-seronegative. The sample comprised PBMCs.

The CDR3 bases are TGTGCCAGCAGCTCCATCAGGGGGGACAATGAGCAGTTCTTC. It yields the protein CASSSIRGDNEQFF. The rearrangement links TRBV7-8 to TRBJ2-1; D possibly corresponds to TRBD1 (7 bases). Germline assignment: CDR1 SGHVS and CDR2 FQNEAQ. With 4 bases removed from V and 5 bases from J, the gap between germline ends came to 12 bases. This CDR3 is 14 amino acids long.